The present TCR beta chain was sequenced within a study of blood T cell repertoires in COVID-19. Profiled with immunoSEQ multiplex PCR; TCRdb holds only in-frame clones, not every one. The sample has about 480,000 clones; roughly 88% are singletons. In Seattle, patients joined the study during active infection and were tracked longitudinally. The V and J ends lost 0 bases and 2 bases, in that order; junction bases with no gene match: 5. This CDR3 is 15 amino acids long. The germline gives CDR1 GTSNPN, CDR2 SVGIG (reference sequence). This receptor was obtained from a woman aged 45 to 65 with COVID-19, enrolled during active disease. The chain couples TRBV30 to TRBJ2-7, with 9 bases identical to TRBD2. Input material: peripheral blood. The CDR3 DNA sequence: TGTGCCTGGAGTGTACGGGTAGCGGGGGCCTACGAGCAGTACTTC. Protein: CAWSVRVAGAYEQYF.